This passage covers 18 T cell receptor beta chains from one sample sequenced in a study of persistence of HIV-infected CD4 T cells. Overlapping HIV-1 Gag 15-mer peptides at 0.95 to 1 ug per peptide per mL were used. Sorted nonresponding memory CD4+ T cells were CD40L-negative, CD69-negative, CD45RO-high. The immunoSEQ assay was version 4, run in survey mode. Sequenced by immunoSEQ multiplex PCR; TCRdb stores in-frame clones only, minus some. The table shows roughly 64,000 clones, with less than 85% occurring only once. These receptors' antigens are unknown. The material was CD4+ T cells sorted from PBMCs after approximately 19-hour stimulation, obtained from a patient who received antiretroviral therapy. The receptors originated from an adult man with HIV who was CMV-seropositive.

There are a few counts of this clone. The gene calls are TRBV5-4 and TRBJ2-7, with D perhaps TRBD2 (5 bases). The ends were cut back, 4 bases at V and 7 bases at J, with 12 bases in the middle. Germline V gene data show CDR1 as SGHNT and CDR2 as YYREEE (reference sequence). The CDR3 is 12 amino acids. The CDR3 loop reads CASSPGPGEQYF. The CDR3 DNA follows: TGTGCCAGCAGCCCTGGGCCGGGAGAGCAGTACTTC.

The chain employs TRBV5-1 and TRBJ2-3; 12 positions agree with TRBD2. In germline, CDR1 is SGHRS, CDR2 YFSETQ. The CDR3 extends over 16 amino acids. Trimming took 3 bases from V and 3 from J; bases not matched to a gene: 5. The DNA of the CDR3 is TGCGCCAGCAGCTACCAGACTAGCGGGGGAACAGATACGCAGTATTTT. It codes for CASSYQTSGGTDTQYF.

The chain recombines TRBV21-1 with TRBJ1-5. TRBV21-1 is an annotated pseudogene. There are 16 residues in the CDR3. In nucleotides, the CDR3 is TGTGCCAGCAGCAAAGACGGCTCCAATAGCAATCAGCCCCAGCATTTT. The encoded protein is CASSKDGSNSNQPQHF.

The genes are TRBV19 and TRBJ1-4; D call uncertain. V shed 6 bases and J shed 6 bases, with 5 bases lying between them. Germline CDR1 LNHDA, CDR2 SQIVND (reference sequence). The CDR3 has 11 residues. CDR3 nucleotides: TGTGCCAGTAGCGCGGATGAAAAACTGTTTTTT. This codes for CASSADEKLFF.

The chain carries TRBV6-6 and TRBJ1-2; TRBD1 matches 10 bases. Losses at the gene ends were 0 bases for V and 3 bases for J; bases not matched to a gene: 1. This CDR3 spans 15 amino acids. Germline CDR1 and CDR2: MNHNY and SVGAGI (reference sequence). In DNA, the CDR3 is TGTGCCAGCAGTTACTCGACAGGGGGCGACTATGGCTACACCTTC. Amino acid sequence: CASSYSTGGDYGYTF.

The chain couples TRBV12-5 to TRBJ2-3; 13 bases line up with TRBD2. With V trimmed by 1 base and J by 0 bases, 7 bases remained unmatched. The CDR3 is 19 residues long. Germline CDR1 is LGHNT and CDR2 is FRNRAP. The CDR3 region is CASGLGLAGGQVSTDTQYF. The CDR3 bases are TGTGCTAGTGGTTTGGGACTAGCGGGGGGCCAAGTTAGCACAGATACGCAGTATTTT.

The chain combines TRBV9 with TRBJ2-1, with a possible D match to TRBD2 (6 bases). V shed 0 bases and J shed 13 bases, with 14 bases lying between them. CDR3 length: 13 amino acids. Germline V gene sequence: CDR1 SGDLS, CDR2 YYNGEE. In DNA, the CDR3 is TGTGCCAGCAGCGTAGGACCTGAGCGGGCCCAGTTCTTC. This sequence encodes CASSVGPERAQFF.

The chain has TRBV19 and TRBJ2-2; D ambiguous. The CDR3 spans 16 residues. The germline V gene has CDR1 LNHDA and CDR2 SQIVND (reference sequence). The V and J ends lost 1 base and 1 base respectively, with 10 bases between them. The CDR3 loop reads CASSIAARVNTGELFF. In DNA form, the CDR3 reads TGTGCCAGTAGTATAGCGGCCCGGGTGAACACCGGGGAGCTGTTTTTT.

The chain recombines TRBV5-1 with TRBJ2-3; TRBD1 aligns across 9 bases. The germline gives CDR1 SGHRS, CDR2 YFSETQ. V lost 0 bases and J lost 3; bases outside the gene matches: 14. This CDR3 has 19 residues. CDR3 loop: CASSLVGPEDRGRTDTQYF. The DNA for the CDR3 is TGCGCCAGCAGCTTGGTAGGGCCAGAAGACAGGGGGAGGACAGATACGCAGTATTTT.

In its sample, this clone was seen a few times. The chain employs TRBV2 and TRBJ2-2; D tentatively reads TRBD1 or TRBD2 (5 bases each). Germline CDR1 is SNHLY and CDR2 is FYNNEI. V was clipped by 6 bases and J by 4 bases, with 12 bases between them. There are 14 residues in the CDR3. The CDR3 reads CASSLGPSTGELFF. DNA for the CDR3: TGTGCCAGCAGCCTGGGACCCAGCACCGGGGAGCTGTTTTTT.

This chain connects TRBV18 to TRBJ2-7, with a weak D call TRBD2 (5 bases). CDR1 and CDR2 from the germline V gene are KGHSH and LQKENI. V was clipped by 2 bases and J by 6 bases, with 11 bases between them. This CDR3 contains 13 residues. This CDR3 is CASSPSGTGEQYF. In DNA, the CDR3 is TGTGCCAGCTCACCATCGGGAACGGGCGAGCAGTACTTC.

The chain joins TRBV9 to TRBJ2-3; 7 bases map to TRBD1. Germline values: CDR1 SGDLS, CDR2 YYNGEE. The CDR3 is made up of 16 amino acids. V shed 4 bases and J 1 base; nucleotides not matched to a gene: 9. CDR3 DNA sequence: TGTGCCAGCAGCCCCGCGAGCGGACAGGGCACAGATACGCAGTATTTT. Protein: CASSPASGQGTDTQYF.

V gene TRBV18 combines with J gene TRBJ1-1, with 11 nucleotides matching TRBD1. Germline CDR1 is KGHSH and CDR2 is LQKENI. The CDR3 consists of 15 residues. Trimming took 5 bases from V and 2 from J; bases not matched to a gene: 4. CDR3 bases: TGTGCCAGCTCATACGGACAGGGGGCTAACACTGAAGCTTTCTTT. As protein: CASSYGQGANTEAFF.

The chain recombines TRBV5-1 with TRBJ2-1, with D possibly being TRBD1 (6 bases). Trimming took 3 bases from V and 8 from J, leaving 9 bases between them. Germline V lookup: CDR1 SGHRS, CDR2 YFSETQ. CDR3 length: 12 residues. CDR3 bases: TGCGCCAGCAGCTCCAGGGGCCATGAGCAGTTCTTC. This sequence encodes CASSSRGHEQFF. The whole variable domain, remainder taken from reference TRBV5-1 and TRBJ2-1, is KAGVTQTPRYLIKTRGQQVTLSCSPISGHRSVSWYQQTPGQGLQFLFEYFSETQRNKGNFPGRFSGRQFSNSRSEMNVSTLELGDSALYLCASSSRGHEQFFGPGTRLTVL.

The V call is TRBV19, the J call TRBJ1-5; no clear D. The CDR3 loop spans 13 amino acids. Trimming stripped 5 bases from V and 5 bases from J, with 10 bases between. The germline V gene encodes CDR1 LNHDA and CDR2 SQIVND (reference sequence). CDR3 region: CASSVTKDQPQHF. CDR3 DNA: TGTGCCAGTAGTGTAACTAAGGATCAGCCCCAGCATTTT.

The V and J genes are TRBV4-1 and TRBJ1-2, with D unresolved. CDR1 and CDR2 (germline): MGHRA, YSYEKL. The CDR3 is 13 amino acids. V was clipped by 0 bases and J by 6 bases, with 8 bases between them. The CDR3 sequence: CASSQDRADGYTF. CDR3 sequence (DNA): TGCGCCAGCAGCCAAGATCGGGCGGATGGCTACACCTTC.

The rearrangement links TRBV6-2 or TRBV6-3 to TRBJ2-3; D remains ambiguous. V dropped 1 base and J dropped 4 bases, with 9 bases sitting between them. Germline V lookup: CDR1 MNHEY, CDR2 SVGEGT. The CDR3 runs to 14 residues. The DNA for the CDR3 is TGTGCCAGCAGTTACTTGTCCAAGGCAGATACGCAGTATTTT. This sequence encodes CASSYLSKADTQYF.

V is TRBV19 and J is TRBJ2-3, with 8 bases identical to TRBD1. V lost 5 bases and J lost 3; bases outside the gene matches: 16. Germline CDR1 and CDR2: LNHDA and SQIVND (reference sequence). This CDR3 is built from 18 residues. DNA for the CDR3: TGTGCCAGTAGTCTCACGAGAACGCAGGGGGCCCGAACAGATACGCAGTATTTT. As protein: CASSLTRTQGARTDTQYF.